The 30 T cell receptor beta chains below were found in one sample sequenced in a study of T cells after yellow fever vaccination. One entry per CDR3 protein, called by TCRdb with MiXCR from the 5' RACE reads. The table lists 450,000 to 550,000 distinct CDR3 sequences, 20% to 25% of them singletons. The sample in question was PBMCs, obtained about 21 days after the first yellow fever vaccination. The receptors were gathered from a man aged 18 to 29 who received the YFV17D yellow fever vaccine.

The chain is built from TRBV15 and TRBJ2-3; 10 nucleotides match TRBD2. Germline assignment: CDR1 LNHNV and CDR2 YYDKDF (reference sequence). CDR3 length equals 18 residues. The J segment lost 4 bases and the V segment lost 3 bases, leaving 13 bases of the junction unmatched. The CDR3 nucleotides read TGTGCCACCAGCAGGGGTTCTGCGGGAGCGGGGGGGCCAGATACGCAGTATTTT. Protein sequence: CATSRGSAGAGGPDTQYF.

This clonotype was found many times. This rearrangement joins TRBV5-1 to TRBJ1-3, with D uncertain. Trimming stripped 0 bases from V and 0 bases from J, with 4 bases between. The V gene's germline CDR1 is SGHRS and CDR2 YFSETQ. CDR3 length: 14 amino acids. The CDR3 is CASSLGYSGNTIYF. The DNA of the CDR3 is TGCGCCAGCAGCTTGGGGTACTCTGGAAACACCATATATTTT. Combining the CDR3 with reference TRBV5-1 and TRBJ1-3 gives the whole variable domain KAGVTQTPRYLIKTRGQQVTLSCSPISGHRSVSWYQQTPGQGLQFLFEYFSETQRNKGNFPGRFSGRQFSNSRSEMNVSTLELGDSALYLCASSLGYSGNTIYFGEGSWLTVV.

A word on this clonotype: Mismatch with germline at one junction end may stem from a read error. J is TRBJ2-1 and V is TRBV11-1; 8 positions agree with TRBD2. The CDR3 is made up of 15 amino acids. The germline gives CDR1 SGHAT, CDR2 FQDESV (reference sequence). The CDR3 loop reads CASSVAGLSANEQFF. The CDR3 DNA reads TGTGCCAGCAGCGTAGCGGGACTAAGCGCCAATGAGCAGTTCTTC.

CDR3 sequence: CASSQIDQVSGNTIYF. CDR3 DNA sequence: TGTGCCAGCAGCCAAATAGATCAGGTTTCTGGAAACACCATATATTTT. V and J are TRBV9 and TRBJ1-3; the D is unclear. This CDR3 is built from 16 residues. CDR1 and CDR2 from the germline V gene are SGDLS and YYNGEE. V shed 4 bases and J shed 1 base, with 15 bases lying between them.

CDR3 DNA: TGTGCCAGCAACCCCTTCCTGGGTTCGAACACCGGGGAGCTGTTTTTT. Amino acid sequence: CASNPFLGSNTGELFF. This sequence joins TRBV6-2 or TRBV6-3 and TRBJ2-2; no reliable D call. Germline loops: CDR1 MNHEY, CDR2 SVGEGT. This CDR3 has 16 residues. Trimming stripped 7 bases from V and 0 bases from J, with 15 bases between.

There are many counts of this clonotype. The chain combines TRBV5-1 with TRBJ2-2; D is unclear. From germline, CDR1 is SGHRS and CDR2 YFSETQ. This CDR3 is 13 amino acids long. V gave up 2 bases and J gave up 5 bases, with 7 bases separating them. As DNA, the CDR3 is TGCGCCAGCAGCTTCGACTCTACCGGGGAGCTGTTTTTT. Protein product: CASSFDSTGELFF.

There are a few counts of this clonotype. Here the CDR3 reads CASSPRTGGADTQYF. CDR3 nucleotides: TGCGCCAGCAGCCCTAGGACAGGGGGTGCAGATACGCAGTATTTT. This chain connects TRBV4-3 to TRBJ2-3, with TRBD1 matching over 10 bases. CDR3 size: 15 residues. Germline-derived CDR1 and CDR2 are LGHNA and YSLEER. With V trimmed by 4 bases and J by 4 bases, 5 bases remained unmatched.

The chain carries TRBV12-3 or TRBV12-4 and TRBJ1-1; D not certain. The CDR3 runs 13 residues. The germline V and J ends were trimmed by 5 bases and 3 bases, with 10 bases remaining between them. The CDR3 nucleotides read TGTGCCAGCAGTCTCAAGGTTGACACTGAAGCTTTCTTT. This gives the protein CASSLKVDTEAFF.

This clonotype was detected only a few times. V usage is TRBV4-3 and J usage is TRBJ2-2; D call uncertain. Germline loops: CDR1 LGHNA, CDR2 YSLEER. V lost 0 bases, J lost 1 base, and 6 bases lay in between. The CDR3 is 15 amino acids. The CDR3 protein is CASSQESLNTGELFF. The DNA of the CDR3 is TGCGCCAGCAGCCAAGAGTCCTTGAACACCGGGGAGCTGTTTTTT.

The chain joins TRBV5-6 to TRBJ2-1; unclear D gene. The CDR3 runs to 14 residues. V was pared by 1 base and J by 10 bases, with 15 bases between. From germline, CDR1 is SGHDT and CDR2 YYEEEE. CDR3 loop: CASSLIQSGGEQFF. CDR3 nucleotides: TGTGCCAGCAGCTTGATACAGTCCGGTGGGGAGCAGTTCTTC.

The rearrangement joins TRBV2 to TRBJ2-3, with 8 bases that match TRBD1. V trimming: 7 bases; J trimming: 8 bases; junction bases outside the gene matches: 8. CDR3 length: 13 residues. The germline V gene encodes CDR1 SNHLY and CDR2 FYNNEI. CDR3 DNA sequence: TGTGCCAGCACGTCAGGGGGCGAGGGTACGCAGTATTTT. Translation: CASTSGGEGTQYF. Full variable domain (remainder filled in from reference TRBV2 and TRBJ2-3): EPEVTQTPSHQVTQMGQEVILRCVPISNHLYFYWYRQILGQKVEFLVSFYNNEISEKSEIFDDQFSVERPDGSNFTLKIRSTKLEDSAMYFCASTSGGEGTQYFGPGTRLTVL.

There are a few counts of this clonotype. The CDR3 protein is CASSYWEGINTGELFF. The CDR3 DNA reads TGCGCCAGCAGCTATTGGGAAGGAATCAACACCGGGGAGCTGTTTTTT. The chain has TRBV4-3 and TRBJ2-2; no firm D call. This CDR3 contains 16 residues. Trimming pared 5 bases from V and 2 bases from J, leaving 15 bases between. Germline CDR1 is LGHNA and CDR2 is YSLEER.

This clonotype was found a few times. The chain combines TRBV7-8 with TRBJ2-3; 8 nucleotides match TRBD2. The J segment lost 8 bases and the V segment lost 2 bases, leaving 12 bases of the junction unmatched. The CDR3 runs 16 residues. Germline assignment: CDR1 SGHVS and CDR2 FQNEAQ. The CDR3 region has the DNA TGTGCCAGCAGCTTAAGGCTGGCGGGGGGCCAGGGTACGCAGTATTTT. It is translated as CASSLRLAGGQGTQYF.

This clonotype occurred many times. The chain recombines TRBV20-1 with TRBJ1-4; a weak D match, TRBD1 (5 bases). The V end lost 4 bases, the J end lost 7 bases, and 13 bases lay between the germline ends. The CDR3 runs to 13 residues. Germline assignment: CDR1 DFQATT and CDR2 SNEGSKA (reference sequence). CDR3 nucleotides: TGCAGTGCTATCACAACTGGGGGTGAAAAACTGTTTTTT. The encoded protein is CSAITTGGEKLFF.

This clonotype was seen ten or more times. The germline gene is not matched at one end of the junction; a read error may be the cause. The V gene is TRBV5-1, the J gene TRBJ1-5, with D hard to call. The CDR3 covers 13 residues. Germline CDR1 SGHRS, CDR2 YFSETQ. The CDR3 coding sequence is TGTGCCAGCAGTTTAGTCGGGGATCAGCCCCAGCATTTT. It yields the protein CASSLVGDQPQHF.

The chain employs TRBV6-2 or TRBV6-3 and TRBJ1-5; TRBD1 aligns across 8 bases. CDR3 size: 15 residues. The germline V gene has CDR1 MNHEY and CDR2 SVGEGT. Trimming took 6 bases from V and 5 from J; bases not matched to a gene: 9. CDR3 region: CASSRTGWGHQPQHF. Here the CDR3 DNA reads TGTGCCAGCAGCAGGACAGGGTGGGGGCATCAGCCCCAGCATTTT.

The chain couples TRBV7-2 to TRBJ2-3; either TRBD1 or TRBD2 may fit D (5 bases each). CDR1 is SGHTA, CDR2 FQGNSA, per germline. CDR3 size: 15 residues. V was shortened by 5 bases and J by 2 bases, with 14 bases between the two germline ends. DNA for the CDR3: TGTGCCAGCAGCCCCTCCCGGGGCGTCACAGATACGCAGTATTTT. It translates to CASSPSRGVTDTQYF.

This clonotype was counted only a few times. CDR3 protein: CASSPFGSSGYTF. CDR3 DNA sequence: TGTGCCAGCAGCCCCTTCGGGAGCTCTGGCTACACCTTC. The chain recombines TRBV12-3 or TRBV12-4 with TRBJ1-2; D uncertain. The CDR3 is 13 residues long. V was cut by 6 bases and J by 7 bases, with 15 bases left in between.

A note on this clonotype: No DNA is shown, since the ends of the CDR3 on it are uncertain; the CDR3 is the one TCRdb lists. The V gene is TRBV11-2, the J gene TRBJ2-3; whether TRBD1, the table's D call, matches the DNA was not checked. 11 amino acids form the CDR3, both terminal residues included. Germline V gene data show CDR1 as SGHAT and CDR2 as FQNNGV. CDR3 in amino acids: CASSLVGAGNF.

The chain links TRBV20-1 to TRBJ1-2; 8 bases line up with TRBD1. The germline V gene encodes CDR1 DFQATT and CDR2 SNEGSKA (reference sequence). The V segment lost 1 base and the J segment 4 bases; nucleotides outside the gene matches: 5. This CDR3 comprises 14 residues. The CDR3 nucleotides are TGCAGTGCTAGAGTTCACCAGGGGGCCTATGGCTACACCTTC. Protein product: CSARVHQGAYGYTF.

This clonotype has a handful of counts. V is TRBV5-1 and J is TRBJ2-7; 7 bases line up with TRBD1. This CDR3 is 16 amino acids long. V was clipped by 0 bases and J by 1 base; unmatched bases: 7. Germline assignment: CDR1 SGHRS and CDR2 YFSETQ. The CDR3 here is CASSLGGTDNSYEQYV. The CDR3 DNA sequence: TGCGCCAGCAGCTTGGGGGGGACAGATAATTCCTACGAGCAGTACGTC.

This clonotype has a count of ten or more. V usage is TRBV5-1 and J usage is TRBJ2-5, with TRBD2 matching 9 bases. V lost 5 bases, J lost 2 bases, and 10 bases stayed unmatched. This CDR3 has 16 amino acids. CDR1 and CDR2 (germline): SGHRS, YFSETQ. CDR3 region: CASRPQTSGTQETQYF. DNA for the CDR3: TGCGCCAGCAGACCCCAGACTAGCGGAACACAAGAGACCCAGTACTTC.

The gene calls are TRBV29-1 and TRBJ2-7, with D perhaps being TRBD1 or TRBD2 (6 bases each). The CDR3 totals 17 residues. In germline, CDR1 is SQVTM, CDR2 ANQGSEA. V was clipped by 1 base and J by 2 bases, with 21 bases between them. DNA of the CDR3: TGCAGCGTTGAAGGTCCCACGGCGGGACAAAGGACCTACGAGCAGTACTTC. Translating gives CSVEGPTAGQRTYEQYF.

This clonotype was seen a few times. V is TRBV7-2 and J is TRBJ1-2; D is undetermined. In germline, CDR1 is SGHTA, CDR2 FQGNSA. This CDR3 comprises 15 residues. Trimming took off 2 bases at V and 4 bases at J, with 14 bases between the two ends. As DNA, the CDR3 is TGTGCCAGCAGCTTATTCCCCGGCACGGTCTATGGCTACACCTTC. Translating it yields CASSLFPGTVYGYTF.

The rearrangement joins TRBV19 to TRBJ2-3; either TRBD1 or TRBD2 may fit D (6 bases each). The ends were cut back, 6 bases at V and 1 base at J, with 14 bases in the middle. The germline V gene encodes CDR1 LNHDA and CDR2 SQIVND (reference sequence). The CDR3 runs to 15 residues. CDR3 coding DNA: TGTGCCAGTAGCCATCGGGGGCCCCGCACAGATACGCAGTATTTT. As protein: CASSHRGPRTDTQYF.

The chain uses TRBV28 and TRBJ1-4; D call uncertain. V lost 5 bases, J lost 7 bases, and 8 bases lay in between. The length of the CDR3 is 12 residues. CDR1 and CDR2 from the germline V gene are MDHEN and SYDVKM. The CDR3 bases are TGTGCCAGCAGTATACTAGTTGAAAAACTGTTTTTT. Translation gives CASSILVEKLFF. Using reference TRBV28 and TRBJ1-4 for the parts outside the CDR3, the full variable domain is DVKVTQSSRYLVKRTGEKVFLECVQDMDHENMFWYRQDPGLGLRLIYFSYDVKMKEKGDIPEGYSVSREKKERFSLILESASTNQTSMYLCASSILVEKLFFGSGTQLSVL.

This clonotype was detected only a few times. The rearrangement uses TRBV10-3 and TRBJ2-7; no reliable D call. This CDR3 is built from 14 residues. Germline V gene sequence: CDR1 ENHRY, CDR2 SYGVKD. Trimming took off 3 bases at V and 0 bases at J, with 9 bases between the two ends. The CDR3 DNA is TGTGCCATCAGTGACGCTATCAGCTCCTACGAGCAGTACGTC. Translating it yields CAISDAISSYEQYV.

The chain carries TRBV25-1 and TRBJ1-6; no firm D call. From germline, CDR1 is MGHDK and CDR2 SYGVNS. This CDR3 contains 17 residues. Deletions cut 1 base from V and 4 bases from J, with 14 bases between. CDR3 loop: CASSEFNGGGYNSPLHF. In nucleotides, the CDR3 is TGTGCCAGCAGTGAATTCAACGGTGGAGGGTATAATTCACCCCTCCACTTT.

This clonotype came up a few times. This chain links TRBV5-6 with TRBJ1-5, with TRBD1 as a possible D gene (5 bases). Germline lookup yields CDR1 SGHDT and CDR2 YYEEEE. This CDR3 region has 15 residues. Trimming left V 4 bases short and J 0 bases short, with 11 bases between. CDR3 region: CASSILQVSNQPQHF. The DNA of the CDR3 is TGTGCCAGCAGCATCCTACAGGTTAGCAATCAGCCCCAGCATTTT.

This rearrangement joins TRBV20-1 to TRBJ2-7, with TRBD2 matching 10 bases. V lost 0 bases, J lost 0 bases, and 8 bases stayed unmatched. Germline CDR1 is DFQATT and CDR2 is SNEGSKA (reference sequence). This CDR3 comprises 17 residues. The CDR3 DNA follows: TGCAGTGCTAGAGATCGGGCTAGCGGGGGCTACTCCTACGAGCAGTACTTC. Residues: CSARDRASGGYSYEQYF.